This T cell receptor (beta chain) originates from a study of CD8 T cells in Susac syndrome. The RNA input was roughly 0.45 to 1 ug, and it was reverse transcribed with random hexamers. TCRdb reprocessed the immunoSEQ multiplex PCR reads with MiXCR, giving one entry per CDR3 protein. Of about 210,000 distinct CDR3 sequences in the sample, approximately 94% are singletons; the top ten hold around 0.15%. This CDR3 has 15 amino acids. The germline gives CDR1 SGHRS, CDR2 YFSETQ. Trimming stripped 4 bases from V and 2 bases from J, with 14 bases between. This TCR derives from a human donor with Susac syndrome. V usage is TRBV5-1 and J usage is TRBJ2-3, with a tentative D call TRBD2 (6 bases). Sequenced: CD4+ T cells from PBMCs. The DNA of the CDR3 is TGCGCCAGCAGCCCGGGACTTCTCCCCACAGATACGCAGTATTTT. Translated: CASSPGLLPTDTQYF.